The clone carrying this T cell receptor (beta chain) was counted a few times. Its specificity is unknown. This sample is part of a study of post-analysis software for immune sequencing data. The overall study: Recorded subtypes: relapsing-remitting, secondary progressive, progressive-relapsing; some patients unannotated. Study-level findings and limits: Controls showed lower frequencies than patients for five TRBV segments, and TRBV5-6, TRBV5-1 and TRBV20-1 were among these. The F measure placed samples prepared in the same batch into strongly shared clusters. Compared against controls, patients with multiple sclerosis displayed significantly lower normalized Chao1 diversity.

V lost 3 bases to trimming and J lost 5 bases, with 16 bases between them. CDR3 length: 15 amino acids. The germline gives CDR1 MNHNS, CDR2 SASEGT. Tagging with unique molecular identifiers was a feature of the TCR beta cDNA libraries. T cells numbering roughly 0.9 to 11 million gave rise to a few hundred thousand cDNA molecules. In TCRdb, the PCR reads were re-called with MiXCR into one record per CDR3 protein. The sample holds roughly 700,000 distinct CDR3 sequences, roughly 27% seen once. The J gene is TRBJ2-5, the V gene TRBV6-1; tentative D call: TRBD1 (8 bases). The sequence derives from a girl aged 5 to 17 with multiple sclerosis. The source material was blood. CDR3: CASSDFTGGDETQYF. The CDR3 DNA sequence: TGTGCCAGCAGTGATTTCACAGGGGGGGACGAGACCCAGTACTTC.